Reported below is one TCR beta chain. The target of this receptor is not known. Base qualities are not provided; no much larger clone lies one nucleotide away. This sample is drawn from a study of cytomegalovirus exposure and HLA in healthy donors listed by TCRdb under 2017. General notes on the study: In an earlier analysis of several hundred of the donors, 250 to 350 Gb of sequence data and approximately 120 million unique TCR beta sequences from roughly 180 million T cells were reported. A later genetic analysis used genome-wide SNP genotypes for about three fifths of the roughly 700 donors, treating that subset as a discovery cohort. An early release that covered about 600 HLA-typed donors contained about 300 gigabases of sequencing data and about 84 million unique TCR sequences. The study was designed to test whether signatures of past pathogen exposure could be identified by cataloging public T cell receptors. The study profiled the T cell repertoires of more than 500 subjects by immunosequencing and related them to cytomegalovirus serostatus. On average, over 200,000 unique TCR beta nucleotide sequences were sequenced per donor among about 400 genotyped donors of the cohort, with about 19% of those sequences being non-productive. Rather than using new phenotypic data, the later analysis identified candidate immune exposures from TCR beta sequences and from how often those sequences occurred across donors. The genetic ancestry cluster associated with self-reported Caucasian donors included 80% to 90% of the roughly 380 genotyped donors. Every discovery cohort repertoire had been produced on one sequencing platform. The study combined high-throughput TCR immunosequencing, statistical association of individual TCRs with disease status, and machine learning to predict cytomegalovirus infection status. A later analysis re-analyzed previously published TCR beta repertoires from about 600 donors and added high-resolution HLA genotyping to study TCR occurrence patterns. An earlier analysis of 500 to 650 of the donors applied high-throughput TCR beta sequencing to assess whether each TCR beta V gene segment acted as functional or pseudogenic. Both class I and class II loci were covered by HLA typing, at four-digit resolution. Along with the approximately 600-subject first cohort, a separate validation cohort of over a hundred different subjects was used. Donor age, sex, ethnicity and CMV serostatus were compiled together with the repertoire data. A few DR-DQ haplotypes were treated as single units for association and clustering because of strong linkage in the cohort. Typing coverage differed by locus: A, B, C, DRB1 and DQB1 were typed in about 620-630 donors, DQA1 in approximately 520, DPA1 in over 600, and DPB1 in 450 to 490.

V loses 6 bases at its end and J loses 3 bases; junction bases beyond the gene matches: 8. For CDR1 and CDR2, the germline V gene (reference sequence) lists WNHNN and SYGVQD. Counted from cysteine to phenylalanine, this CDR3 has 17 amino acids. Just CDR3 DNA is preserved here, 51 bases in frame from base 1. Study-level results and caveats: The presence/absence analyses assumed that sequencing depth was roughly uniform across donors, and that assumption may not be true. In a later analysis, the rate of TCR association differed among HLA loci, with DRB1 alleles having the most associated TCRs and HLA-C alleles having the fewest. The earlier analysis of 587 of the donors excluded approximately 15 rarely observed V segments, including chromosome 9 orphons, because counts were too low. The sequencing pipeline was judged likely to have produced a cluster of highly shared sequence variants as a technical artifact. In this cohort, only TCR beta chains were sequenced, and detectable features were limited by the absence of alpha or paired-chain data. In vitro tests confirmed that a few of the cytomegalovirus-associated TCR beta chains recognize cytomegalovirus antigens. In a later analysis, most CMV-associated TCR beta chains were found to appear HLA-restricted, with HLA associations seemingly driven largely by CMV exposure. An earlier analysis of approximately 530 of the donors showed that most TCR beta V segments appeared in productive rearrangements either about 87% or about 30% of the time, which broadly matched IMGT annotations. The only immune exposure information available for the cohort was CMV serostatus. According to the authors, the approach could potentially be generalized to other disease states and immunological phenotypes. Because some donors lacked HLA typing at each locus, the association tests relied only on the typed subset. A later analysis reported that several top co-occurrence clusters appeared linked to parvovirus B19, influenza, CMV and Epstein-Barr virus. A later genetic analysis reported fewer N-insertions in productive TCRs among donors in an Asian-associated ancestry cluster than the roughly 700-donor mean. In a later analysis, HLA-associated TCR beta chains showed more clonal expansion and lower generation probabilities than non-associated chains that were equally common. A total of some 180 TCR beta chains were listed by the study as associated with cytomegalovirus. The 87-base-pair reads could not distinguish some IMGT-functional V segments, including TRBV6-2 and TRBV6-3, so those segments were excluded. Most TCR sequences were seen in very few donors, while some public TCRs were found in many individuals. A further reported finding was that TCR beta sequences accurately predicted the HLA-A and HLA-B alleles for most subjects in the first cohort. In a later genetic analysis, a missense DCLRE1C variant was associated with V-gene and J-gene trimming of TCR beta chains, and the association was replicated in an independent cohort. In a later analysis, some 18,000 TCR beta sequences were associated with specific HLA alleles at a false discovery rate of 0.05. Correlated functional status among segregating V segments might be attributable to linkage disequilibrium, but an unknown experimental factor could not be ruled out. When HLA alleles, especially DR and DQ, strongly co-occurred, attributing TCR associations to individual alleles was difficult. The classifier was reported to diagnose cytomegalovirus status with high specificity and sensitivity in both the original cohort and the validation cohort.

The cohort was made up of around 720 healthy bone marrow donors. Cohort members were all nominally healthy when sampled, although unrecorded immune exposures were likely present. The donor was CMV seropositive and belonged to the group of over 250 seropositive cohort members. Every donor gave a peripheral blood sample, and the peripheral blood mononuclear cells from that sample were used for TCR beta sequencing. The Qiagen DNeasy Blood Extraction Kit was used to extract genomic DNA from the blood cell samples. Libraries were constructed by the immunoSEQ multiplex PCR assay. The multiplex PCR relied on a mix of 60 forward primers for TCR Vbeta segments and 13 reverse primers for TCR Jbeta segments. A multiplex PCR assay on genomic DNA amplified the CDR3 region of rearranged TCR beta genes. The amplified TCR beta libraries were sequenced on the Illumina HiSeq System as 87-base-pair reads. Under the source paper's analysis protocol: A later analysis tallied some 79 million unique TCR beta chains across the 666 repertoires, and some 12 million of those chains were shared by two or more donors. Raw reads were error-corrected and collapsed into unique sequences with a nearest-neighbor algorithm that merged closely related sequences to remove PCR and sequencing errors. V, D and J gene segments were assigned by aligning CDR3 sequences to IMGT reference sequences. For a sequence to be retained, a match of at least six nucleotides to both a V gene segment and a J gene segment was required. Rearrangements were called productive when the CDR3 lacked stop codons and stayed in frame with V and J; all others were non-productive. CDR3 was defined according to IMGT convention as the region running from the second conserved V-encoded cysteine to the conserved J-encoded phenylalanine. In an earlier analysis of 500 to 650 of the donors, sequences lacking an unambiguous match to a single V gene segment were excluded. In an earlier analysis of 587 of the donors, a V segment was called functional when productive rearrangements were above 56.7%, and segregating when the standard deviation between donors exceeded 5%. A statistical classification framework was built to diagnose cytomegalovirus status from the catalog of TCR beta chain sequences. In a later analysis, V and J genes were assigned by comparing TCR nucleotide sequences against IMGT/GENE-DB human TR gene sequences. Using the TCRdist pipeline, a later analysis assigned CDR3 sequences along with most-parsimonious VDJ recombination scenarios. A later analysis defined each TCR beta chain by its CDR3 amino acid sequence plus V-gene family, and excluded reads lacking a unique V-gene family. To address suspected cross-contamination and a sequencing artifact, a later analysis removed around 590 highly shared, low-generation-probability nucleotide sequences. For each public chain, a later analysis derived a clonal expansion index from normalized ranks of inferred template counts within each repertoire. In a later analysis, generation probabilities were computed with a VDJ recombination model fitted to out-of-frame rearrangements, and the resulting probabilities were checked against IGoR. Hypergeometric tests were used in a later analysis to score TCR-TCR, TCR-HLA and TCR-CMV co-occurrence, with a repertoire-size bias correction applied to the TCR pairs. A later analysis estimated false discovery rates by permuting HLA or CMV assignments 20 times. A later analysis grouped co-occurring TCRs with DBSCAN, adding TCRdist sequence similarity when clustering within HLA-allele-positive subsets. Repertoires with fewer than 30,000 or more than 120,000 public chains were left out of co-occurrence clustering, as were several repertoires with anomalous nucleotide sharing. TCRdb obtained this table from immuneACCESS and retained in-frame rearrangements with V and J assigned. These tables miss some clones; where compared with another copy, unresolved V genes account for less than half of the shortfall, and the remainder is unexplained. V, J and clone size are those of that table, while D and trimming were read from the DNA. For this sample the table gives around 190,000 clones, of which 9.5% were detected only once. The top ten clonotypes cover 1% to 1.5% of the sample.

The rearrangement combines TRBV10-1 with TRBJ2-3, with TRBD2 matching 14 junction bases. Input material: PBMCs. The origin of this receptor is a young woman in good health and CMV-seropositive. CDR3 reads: CASSPGLAGGGTDTQYF. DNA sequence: TGCGCCAGCAGCCCCGGACTAGCGGGAGGAGGGACAGATACGCAGTATTTT.